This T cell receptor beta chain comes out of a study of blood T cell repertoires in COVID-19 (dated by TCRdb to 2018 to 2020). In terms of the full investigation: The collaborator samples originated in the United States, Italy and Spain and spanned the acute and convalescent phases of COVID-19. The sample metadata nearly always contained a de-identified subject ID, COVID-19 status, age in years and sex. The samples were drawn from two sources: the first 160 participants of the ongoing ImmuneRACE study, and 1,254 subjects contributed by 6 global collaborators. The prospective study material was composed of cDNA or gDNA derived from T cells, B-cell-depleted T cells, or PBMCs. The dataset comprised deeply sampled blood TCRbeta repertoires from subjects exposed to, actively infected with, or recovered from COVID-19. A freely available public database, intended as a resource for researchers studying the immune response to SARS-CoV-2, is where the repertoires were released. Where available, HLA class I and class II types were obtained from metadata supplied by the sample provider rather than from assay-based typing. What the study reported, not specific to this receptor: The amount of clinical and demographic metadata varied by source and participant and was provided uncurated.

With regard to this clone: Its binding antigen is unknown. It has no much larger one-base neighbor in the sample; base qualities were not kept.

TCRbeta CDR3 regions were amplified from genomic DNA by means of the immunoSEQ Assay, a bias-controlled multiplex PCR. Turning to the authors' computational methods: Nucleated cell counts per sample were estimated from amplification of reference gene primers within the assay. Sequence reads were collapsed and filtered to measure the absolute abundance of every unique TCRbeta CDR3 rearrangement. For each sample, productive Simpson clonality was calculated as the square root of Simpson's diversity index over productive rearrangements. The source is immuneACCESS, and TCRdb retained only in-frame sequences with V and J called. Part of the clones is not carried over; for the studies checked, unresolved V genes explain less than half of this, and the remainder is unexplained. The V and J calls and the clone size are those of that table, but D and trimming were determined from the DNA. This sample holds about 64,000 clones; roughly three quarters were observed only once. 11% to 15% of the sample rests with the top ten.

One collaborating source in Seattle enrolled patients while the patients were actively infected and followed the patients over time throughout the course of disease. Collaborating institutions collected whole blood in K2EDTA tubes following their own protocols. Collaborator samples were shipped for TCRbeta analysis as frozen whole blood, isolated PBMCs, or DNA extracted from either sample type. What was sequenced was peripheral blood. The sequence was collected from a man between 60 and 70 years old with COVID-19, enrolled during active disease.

DNA sequence: TGTGCCAGCAGTACCCAGGGGGGACTCACTGAAGCTTTCTTT. Its translation is CASSTQGGLTEAFF. The V gene is TRBV27 and the J gene is TRBJ1-1; the junction holds 7 bases that match TRBD1. The CDR3, from cysteine to phenylalanine, totals 14 residues. Only the CDR3 portion is preserved as DNA: 42 bases, with reading frame beginning at the first base. The germline V gene (reference sequence) supplies CDR1 MNHEY and CDR2 SMNVEV. V trim: 5 bases; J trim: 4 bases; unmatched bases: 7.